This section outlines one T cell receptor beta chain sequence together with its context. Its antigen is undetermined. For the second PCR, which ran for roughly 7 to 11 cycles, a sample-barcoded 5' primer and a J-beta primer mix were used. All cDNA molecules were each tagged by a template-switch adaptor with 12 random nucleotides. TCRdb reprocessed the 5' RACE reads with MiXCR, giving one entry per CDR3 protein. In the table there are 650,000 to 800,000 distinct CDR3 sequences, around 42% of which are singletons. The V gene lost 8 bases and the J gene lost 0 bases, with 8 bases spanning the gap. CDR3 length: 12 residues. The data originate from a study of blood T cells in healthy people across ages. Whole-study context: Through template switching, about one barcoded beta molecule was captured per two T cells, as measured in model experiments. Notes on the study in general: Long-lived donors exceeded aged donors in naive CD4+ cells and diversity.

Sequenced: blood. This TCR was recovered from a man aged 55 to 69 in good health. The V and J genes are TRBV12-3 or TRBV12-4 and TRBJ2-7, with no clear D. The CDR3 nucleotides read TGTGCCAGCGGGCGAGCCTCCTACGAGCAGTACTTC. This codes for CASGRASYEQYF.